This TCR beta chain derives from a study of blood T cells in healthy people across ages. Sample-barcoded 5' priming and a J-beta primer mix drove a second PCR of 7 to 11 cycles. TCRdb re-called the 5' RACE reads with MiXCR, one entry per CDR3 protein. The data show about 930,000 distinct CDR3 sequences, almost 30% seen once. CDR1 is LGHDT, CDR2 YNNKEL, per germline (reference sequence). The CDR3 is 12 residues long. Trimming pared 0 bases from V and 6 bases from J, leaving 5 bases between. The same sample was also used in a study of T cells of mothers and their children.

The genes are TRBV3-1 and TRBJ2-5; D gene unclear. Sequenced: blood. The clonotype comes from a woman between 40 and 50 years old in good health. DNA of the CDR3: TGTGCCAGCAGCCAAGATGCGCAGACCCAGTACTTC. It encodes CASSQDAQTQYF.